This TCR beta chain originates from a study of cytomegalovirus exposure and HLA in healthy donors. Study background: A subsequent analysis reported that the 95 to 150 validation repertoires were produced on the same platform that had also been used for the 666 first-cohort repertoires.

Germline CDR1 GTSNPN, CDR2 SVGIG (reference sequence). V shed 4 bases, J shed 6 bases, and the junction held 7 bases outside the gene matches. The CDR3 contains 13 residues. Findings of the study overall: Some TCR beta chains (around 180 of them) were listed as cytomegalovirus-associated. It was reportedly the case that the classifier diagnosed cytomegalovirus status with high specificity and sensitivity. Through in vitro validation, three CMV-associated chains were shown to be specific for CMV antigens.

Profiling relied on immunoSEQ multiplex PCR, and the TCRdb table lists in-frame clones only, not all of them. The sample holds approximately 160,000 clones, approximately 96% seen once. In its sample, this clone was seen once. Its target is unknown. The chain recombines TRBV30 with TRBJ2-3; 7 bases fit TRBD2. The material sequenced was PBMCs. This TCR derives from a young woman in good health and CMV-seronegative. CDR3 amino acids: CAWNRGGVDTQYF. The CDR3 DNA follows: TGTGCCTGGAATAGGGGAGGGGTCGATACGCAGTATTTT.